The 6 T cell receptor beta chains below come from one sample, sequenced in a study of cytomegalovirus exposure and HLA in healthy donors. With 60 Vbeta and 13 Jbeta primers, the PCR was carried out. Profiled with immunoSEQ multiplex PCR; TCRdb holds only in-frame clones, not every one. The table shows tens of thousands of clones, with around 80% occurring only once. The specimen sequenced was PBMCs. These receptors all come from a man aged 35-49 years in good health and CMV-seronegative.

V is TRBV2 and J is TRBJ1-1; a weak D match, TRBD1 (6 bases). Between the trimmed V and J ends, which lost 5 bases and 2 bases, there was a span of 15 bases. The CDR3 spans 15 residues. Germline V gives CDR1 SNHLY, CDR2 FYNNEI. The DNA of the CDR3 is TGTGCCAGCAGTATCCGACAGGATCGAAACACTGAAGCTTTCTTT. Encoded protein: CASSIRQDRNTEAFF.

The chain has TRBV15 and TRBJ1-5; D is unclear. The ends were cut back, 1 base at V and 9 bases at J, with 10 bases in the middle. The CDR3 contains 13 residues. Germline CDR1 and CDR2: LNHNV and YYDKDF (reference sequence). The CDR3 DNA follows: TGTGCCACCAGCAGAGTAGCGCACGGGCCCCAGCATTTT. As protein: CATSRVAHGPQHF.

Remarks on this clone: Other DNA sequences within the sample encode an identical CDR3. The chain uses TRBV7-9 and TRBJ1-2; tentatively, D is TRBD1 (6 bases). V was clipped by 1 base and J by 4 bases, with 13 bases between them. CDR3 length: 15 amino acids. CDR1 SEHNR and CDR2 FQNEAQ come from the germline V gene (reference sequence). The CDR3: CASSLGLGGIYGYTF. In nucleotides, the CDR3 is TGTGCCAGCAGCTTAGGGCTAGGGGGTATCTATGGCTACACCTTC.

The CDR3 is CASSPRTGVRKLFF. DNA of the CDR3: TGTGCCAGCAGCCCCAGGACAGGGGTGCGAAAACTGTTTTTT. This chain connects TRBV7-9 to TRBJ1-4, with 9 bases matching TRBD1. Unmatched junction bases numbered 8, after V lost 5 bases and J lost 10 bases. The CDR3 extends over 14 amino acids. Germline V gene lookup returns CDR1 SEHNR and CDR2 FQNEAQ (reference sequence).

J is TRBJ2-7 and V is TRBV5-6; the match to TRBD1 covers 8 bases. Trimming removed 4 bases from V and 2 bases from J; junction bases left unmatched: 17. There are 18 residues in the CDR3. Germline V CDR1 and CDR2: SGHDT, YYEEEE. The CDR3 loop reads CASSPTLILTGGPYEQYF. The CDR3 DNA reads as TGTGCCAGCAGCCCTACCCTAATACTAACAGGGGGACCCTACGAGCAGTACTTC.

This clone was observed a few times. The gene calls are TRBV4-1 and TRBJ2-3, with 10 bases aligning to TRBD2. V gave up 6 bases and J gave up 0 bases; unmatched junction bases: 9. Germline CDR1 and CDR2: MGHRA and YSYEKL. The length of the CDR3 is 17 residues. The CDR3 loop reads CASRRGLAEFSTDTQYF. In nucleotides, the CDR3 is TGCGCCAGCAGACGTGGACTAGCGGAATTTAGCACAGATACGCAGTATTTT.